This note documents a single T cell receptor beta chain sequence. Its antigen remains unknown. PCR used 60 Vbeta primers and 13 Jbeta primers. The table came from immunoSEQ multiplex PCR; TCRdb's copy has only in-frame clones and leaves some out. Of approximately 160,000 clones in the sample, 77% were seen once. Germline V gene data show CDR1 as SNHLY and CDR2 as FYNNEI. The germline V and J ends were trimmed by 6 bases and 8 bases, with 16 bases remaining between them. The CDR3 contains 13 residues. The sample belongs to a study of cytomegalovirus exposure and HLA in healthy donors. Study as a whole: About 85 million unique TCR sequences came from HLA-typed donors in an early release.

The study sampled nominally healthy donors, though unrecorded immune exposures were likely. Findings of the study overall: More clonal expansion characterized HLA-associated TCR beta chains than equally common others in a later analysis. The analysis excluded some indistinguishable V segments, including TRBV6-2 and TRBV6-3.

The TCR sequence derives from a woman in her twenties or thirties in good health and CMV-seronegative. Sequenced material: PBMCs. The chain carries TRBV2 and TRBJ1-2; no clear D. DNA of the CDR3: TGTGCCAGCAGCGGGATTGATATAGCCGGCTACACCTTC. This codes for CASSGIDIAGYTF.